This TCR beta chain was recovered during a study of blood T cell repertoires in COVID-19. Germline V gene sequence: CDR1 SGHDT, CDR2 YYEEEE. The CDR3 length is 13 residues. Between the trimmed V and J ends, which lost 5 bases and 7 bases, there was a span of 12 bases. Assay: immunoSEQ multiplex PCR; the TCRdb copy retains only in-frame clones and omits some. This table has tens of thousands of clones, 80% to 90% appearing once. The clonotype was recovered from a man between 60 and 75 years old with COVID-19, enrolled during active disease. Sample: peripheral blood. The chain uses TRBV5-6 and TRBJ2-2; possible D gene TRBD2, 6 bases. DNA for the CDR3: TGTGCCAGCAGATCTATGGGAGGCGGGGAGCTGTTTTTT. Residues: CASRSMGGGELFF.